This TCR beta chain originates from a study of vaccination effects on CD4 cells after COVID-19. Comment on this clone: What it recognizes is unknown.

Following culture for more than 9 days, CD4+ T cells were isolated. Each participant was administered two doses of either the BNT162b2 or the mRNA-1273 vaccine. This CDR3 spans 11 amino acids. Germline V gene sequence: CDR1 MNHNY, CDR2 SVGAGI (reference sequence). V shed 5 bases and J shed 4 bases, with 3 bases lying between them. Sequencing was performed with immunoSEQ multiplex PCR; in TCRdb, only in-frame clones are kept and a portion is missing. Among about 73,000 clones listed, roughly 75% were seen once. The rearrangement joins TRBV6-6 to TRBJ1-3, with D hard to call. Here the sequenced sample was CD4+ T cells from PBMCs cultured without peptide, taken after COVID-19 vaccination. The TCR was taken from a human donor who received a COVID-19 vaccine. As DNA, the CDR3 is TGTGCCAGCAGTGAGGGAAACACCATATATTTT. It translates to CASSEGNTIYF.